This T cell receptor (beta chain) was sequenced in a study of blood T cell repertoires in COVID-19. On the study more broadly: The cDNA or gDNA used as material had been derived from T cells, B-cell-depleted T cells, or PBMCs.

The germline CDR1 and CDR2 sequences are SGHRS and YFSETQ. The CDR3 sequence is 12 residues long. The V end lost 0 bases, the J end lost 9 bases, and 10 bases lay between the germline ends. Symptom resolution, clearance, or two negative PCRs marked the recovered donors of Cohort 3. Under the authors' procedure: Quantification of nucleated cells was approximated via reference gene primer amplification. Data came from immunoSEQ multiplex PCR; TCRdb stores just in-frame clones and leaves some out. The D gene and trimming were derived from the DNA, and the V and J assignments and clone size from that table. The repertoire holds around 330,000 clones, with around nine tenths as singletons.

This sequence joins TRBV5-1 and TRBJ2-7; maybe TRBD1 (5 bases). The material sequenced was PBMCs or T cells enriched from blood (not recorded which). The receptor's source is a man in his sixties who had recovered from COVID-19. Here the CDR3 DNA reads TGCGCCAGCAGCTTGGGACAGTACAGGCAGTACTTC. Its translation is CASSLGQYRQYF.